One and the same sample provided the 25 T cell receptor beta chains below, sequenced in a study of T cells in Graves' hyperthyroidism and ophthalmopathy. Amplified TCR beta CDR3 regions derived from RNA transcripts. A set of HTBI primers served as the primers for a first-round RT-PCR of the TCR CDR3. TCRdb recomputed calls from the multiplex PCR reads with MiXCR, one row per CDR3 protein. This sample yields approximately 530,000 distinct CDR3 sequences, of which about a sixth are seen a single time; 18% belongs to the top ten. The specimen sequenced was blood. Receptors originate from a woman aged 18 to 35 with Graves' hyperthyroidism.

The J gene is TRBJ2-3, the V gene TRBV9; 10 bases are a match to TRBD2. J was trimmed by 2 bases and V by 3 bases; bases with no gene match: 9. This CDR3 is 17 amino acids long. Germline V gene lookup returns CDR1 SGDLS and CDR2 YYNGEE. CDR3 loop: CASSARRTSGDTDTQYF. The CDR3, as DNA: TGTGCCAGCAGCGCACGTCGTACTAGCGGGGACACAGATACGCAGTATTTT.

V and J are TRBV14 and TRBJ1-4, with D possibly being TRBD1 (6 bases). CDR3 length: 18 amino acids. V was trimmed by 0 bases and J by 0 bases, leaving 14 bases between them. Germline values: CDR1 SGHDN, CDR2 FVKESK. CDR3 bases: TGTGCCAGCAGCCAAGACAAAGGACAGATTCCAACTAATGAAAAACTGTTTTTT. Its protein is CASSQDKGQIPTNEKLFF. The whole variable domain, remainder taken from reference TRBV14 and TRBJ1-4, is EAGVTQFPSHSVIEKGQTVTLRCDPISGHDNLYWYRRVMGKEIKFLLHFVKESKQDESGMPNNRFLAERTGGTYSTLKVQPAELEDSGVYFCASSQDKGQIPTNEKLFFGSGTQLSVL.

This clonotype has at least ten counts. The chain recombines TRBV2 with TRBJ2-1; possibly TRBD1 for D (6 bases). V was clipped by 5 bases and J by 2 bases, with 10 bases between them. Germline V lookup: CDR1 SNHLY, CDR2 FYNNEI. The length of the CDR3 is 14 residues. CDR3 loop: CASSPGTTYNEQFF. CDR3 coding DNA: TGTGCCAGCAGTCCCGGGACAACCTACAATGAGCAGTTCTTC.

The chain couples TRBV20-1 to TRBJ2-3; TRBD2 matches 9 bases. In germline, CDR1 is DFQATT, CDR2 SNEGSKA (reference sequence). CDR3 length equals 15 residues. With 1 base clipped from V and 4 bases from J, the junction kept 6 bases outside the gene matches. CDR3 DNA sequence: TGCAGTGCTAGAGGCACTAGCGGGCTCCCAGATACGCAGTATTTT. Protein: CSARGTSGLPDTQYF.

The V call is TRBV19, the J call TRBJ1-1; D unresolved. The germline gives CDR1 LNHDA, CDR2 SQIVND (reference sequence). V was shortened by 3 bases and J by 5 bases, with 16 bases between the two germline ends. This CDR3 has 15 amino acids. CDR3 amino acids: CASSIRFRSGTEAFF. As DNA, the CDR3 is TGTGCCAGTAGTATTCGGTTCCGGTCCGGGACTGAAGCTTTCTTT. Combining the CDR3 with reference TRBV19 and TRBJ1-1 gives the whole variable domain DGGITQSPKYLFRKEGQNVTLSCEQNLNHDAMYWYRQDPGQGLRLIYYSQIVNDFQKGDIAEGYSVSREKKESFPLTVTSAQKNPTAFYLCASSIRFRSGTEAFFGQGTRLTVV.

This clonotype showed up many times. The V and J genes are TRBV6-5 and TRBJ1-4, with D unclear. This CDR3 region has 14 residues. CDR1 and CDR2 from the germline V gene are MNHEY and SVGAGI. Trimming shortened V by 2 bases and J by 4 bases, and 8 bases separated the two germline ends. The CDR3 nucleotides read TGTGCCAGCAGTTACACGGGGATTAATGAAAAACTGTTTTTT. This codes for CASSYTGINEKLFF.

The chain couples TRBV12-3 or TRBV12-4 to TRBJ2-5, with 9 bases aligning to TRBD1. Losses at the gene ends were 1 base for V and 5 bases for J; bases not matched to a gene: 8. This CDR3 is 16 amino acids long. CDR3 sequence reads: CASSLESDRGGETQYF. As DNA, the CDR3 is TGTGCCAGCAGTTTAGAATCGGACAGGGGCGGGGAGACCCAGTACTTC.

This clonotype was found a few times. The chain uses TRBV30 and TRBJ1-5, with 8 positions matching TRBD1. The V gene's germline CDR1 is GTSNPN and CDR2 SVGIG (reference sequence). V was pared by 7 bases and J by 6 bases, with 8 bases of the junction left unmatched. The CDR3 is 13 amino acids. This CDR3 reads CASDQGAGQPQHF. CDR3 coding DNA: TGTGCCTCAGATCAGGGGGCAGGTCAGCCCCAGCATTTT.

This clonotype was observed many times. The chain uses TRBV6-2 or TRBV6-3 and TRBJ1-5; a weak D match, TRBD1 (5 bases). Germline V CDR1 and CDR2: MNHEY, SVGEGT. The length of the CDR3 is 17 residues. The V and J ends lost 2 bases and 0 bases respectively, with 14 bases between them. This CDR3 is CASSYPPTALSNQPQHF. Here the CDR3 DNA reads TGTGCCAGCAGTTACCCTCCGACAGCTCTTAGCAATCAGCCCCAGCATTTT.

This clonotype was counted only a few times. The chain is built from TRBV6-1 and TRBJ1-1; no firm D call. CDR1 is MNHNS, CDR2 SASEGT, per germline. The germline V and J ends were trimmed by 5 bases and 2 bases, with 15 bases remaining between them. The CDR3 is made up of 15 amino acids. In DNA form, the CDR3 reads TGTGCCAGCAGTCCCCTAGTAGGCGCTAACACTGAAGCTTTCTTT. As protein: CASSPLVGANTEAFF.

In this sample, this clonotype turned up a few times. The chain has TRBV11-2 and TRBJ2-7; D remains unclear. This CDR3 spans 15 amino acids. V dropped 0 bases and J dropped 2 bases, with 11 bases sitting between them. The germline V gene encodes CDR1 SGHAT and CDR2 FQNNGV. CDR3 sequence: CASSLEVESAYEQYF. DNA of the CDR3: TGTGCCAGCAGCTTAGAGGTTGAATCTGCCTACGAGCAGTACTTC.

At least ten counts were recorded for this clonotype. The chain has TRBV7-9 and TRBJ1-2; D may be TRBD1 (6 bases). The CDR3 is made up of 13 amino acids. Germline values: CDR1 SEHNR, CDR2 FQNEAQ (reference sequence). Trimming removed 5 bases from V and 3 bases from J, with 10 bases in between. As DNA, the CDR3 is TGTGCCAGCAGCGCACAGGGTTACTATGGCTACACCTTC. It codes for CASSAQGYYGYTF.

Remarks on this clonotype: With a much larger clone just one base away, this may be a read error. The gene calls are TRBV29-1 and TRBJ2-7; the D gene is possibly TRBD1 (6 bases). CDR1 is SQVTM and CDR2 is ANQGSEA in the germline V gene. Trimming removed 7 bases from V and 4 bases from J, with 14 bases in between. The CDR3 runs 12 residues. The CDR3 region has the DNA TGCAGCGCTCGGACAGCAGGGTACGAGCAGTACTTC. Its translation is CSARTAGYEQYF.

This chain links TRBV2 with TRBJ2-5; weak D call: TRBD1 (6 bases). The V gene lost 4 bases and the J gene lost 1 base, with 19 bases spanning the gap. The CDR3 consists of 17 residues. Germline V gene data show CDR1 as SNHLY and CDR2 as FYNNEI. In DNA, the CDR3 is TGTGCCAGCAGTGCGTCTGGACAGATTGGGACCCAAGAGACCCAGTACTTC. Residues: CASSASGQIGTQETQYF. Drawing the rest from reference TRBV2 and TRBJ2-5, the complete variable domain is EPEVTQTPSHQVTQMGQEVILRCVPISNHLYFYWYRQILGQKVEFLVSFYNNEISEKSEIFDDQFSVERPDGSNFTLKIRSTKLEDSAMYFCASSASGQIGTQETQYFGPGTRLLVL.

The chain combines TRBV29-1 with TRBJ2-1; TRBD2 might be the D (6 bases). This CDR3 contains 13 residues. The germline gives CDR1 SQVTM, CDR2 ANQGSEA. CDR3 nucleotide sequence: TGCACCGGGAGACGGGCCTCCTACAATGAGCAGTTCTTC. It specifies CTGRRASYNEQFF.

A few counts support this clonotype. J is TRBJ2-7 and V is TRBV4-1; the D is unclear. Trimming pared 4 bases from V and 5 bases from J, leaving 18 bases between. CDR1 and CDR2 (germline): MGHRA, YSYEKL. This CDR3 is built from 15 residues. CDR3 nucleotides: TGCGCCAGCAGCCTAAGGATTGGTCAAGGCCACGAGCAGTACTTC. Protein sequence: CASSLRIGQGHEQYF.

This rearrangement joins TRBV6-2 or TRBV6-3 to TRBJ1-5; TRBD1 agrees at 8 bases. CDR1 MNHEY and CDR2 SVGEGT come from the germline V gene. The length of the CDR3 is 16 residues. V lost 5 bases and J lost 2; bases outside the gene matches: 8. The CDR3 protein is CASSNPQGVGNQPQHF. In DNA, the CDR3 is TGTGCCAGCAGTAACCCACAGGGGGTCGGCAATCAGCCCCAGCATTTT.

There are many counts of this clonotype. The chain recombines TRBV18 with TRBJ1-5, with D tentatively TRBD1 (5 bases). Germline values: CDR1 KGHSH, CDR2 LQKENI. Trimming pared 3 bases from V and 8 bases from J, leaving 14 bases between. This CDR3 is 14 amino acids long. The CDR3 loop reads CASSPQAGKEPQHF. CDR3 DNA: TGTGCCAGCTCACCTCAGGCAGGGAAAGAGCCCCAGCATTTT.

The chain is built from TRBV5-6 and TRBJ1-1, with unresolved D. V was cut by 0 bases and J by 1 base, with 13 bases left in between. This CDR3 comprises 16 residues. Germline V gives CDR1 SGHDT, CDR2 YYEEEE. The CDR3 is CASSLGGVGSNTEAFF. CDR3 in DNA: TGTGCCAGCAGCTTGGGTGGTGTTGGGTCGAACACTGAAGCTTTCTTT. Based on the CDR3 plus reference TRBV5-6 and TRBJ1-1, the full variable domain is DAGVTQSPTHLIKTRGQQVTLRCSPKSGHDTVSWYQQALGQGPQFIFQYYEEEERQRGNFPDRFSGHQFPNYSSELNVNALLLGDSALYLCASSLGGVGSNTEAFFGQGTRLTVV.

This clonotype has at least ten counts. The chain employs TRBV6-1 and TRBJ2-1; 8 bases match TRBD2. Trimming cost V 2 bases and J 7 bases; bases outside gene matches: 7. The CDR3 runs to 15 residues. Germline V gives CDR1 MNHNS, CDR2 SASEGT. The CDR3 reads CASSEMSGSSNEQFF. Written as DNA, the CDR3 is TGTGCCAGCAGTGAAATGAGCGGGAGTAGTAATGAGCAGTTCTTC.

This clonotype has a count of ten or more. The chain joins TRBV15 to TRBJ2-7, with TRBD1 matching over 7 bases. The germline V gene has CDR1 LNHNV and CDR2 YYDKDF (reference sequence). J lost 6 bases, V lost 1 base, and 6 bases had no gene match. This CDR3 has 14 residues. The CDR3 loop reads CATSRVLQGPEQYF. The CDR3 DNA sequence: TGTGCCACCAGCAGAGTACTACAGGGGCCCGAGCAGTACTTC. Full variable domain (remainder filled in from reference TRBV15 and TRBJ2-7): DAMVIQNPRYQVTQFGKPVTLSCSQTLNHNVMYWYQQKSSQAPKLLFHYYDKDFNNEADTPDNFQSRRPNTSFCFLDIRSPGLGDTAMYLCATSRVLQGPEQYFGPGTRLTVT.

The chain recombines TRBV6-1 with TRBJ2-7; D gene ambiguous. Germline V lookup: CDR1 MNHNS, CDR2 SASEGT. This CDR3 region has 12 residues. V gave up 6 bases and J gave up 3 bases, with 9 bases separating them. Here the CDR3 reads CASSPRNYEQYF. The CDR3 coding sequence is TGTGCCAGCAGCCCACGGAACTACGAGCAGTACTTC.

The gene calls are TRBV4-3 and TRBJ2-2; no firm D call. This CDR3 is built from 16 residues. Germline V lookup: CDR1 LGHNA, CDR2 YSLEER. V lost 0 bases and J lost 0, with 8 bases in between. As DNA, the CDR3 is TGCGCCAGCAGCCAAGATATGACAACGAACACCGGGGAGCTGTTTTTT. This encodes CASSQDMTTNTGELFF.

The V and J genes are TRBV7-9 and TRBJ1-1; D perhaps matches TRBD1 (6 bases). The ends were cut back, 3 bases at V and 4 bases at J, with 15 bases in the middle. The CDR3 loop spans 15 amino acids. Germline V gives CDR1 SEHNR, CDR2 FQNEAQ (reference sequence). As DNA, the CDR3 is TGTGCCAGCAGCTTTAGGGGGAATAAACGCACTGAAGCTTTCTTT. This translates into CASSFRGNKRTEAFF.

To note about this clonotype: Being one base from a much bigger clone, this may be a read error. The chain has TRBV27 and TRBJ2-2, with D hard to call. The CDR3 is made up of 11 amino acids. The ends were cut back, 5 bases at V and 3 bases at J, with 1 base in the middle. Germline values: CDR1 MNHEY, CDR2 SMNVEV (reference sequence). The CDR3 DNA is TGTGCCAGCAGTGACACCGGGGAGCTGTTTTTT. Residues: CASSDTGELFF.